Listed below are T cell receptor beta chains from one sample, sequenced in a study of shared clonotypes between healthy human individuals. Sequenced by immunoSEQ multiplex PCR; TCRdb stores in-frame clones only, minus some. In the table there are hundreds of thousands of clones, around 96% of which are singletons. Sample: naive CD8+ T cells sorted from blood. These receptors all come from a man aged 25-45 years in good health. CDR3s include the opening cysteine and the closing phenylalanine or tryptophan. The D gene is left open where the match is weak. A row's size may be missing; if present it is once, few, many or a size class.

V gene	clone size	D gene	J gene	CDR3 protein	CDR3 DNA
TRBV4-1	-	TRBD1	TRBJ2-7	CASSQLTGAVDEQYF	TGCGCCAGCAGCCAATTAACAGGGGCGGTAGACGAGCAGTACTTC
TRBV27	-	-	TRBJ2-1	CASSSYEKEFF	TGTGCCAGCAGTTCTTACGAGAAAGAGTTCTTC
TRBV7-9	-	-	TRBJ1-1	CASSPWTENTEAFF	TGTGCCAGCAGCCCGTGGACGGAGAACACTGAAGCTTTCTTT
TRBV5-5	-	-	TRBJ2-3	CASSLNGPNTQYF	TGTGCCAGCAGCTTGAATGGACCGAATACGCAGTATTTT
TRBV2	-	-	TRBJ1-1	CASSGSGNTEAFF	TGTGCCAGCAGTGGCTCAGGGAACACTGAAGCTTTCTTT
TRBV5-4	-	-	TRBJ2-5	CASSGLEGTQYF	TGTGCCAGCAGTGGGTTAGAGGGGACCCAGTACTTC
TRBV7-9	-	-	TRBJ2-7	CASSLETESYEQYF	TGTGCCAGCAGCTTAGAGACAGAATCCTACGAGCAGTACTTC
TRBV5-1	-	-	TRBJ2-7	CASSSGPPGEQYF	TGCGCCAGCAGCTCGGGACCACCTGGCGAGCAGTACTTC
TRBV7-9	-	TRBD1	TRBJ1-2	CASSQGGRGHYGYTF	TGTGCCAGCAGCCAAGGGGGCAGGGGGCACTATGGCTACACCTTC
TRBV2	-	-	TRBJ2-1	CASSENPDKTVNEQFF	TGTGCCAGCAGTGAAAACCCGGACAAGACAGTCAATGAGCAGTTCTTC
TRBV9	-	TRBD2	TRBJ2-1	CASSVELAGYNEQFF	TGTGCCAGCAGCGTAGAACTAGCGGGATACAATGAGCAGTTCTTC
TRBV5-4	-	-	TRBJ2-5	CASTTEGRQETQYF	TGTGCCAGCACCACCGAGGGCAGACAAGAGACCCAGTACTTC
TRBV11-2	-	-	TRBJ2-1	CASNSMRAGNEQFF	TGTGCCAGCAACAGCATGAGGGCCGGAAATGAGCAGTTCTTC
TRBV5-1	-	TRBD1	TRBJ2-7	CASSLVGQGAYEQYF	TGCGCCAGCAGCTTAGTCGGACAGGGGGCTTACGAGCAGTACTTC
TRBV27	-	TRBD2	TRBJ2-3	CASSLASGSTDTQYF	TGTGCCAGCAGTTTAGCTAGCGGTAGCACAGATACGCAGTATTTT
TRBV7-8	-	-	TRBJ2-5	CASSLEGASMETQYF	TGTGCCAGCAGCTTAGAGGGCGCCTCTATGGAGACCCAGTACTTC
TRBV4-1	-	-	TRBJ2-7	CASSQVDMGFTGANEQYF	TGCGCCAGCAGCCAAGTTGACATGGGATTTACCGGGGCCAACGAGCAGTACTTC
TRBV7-8	-	-	TRBJ2-1	CASSLARVLERREQFF	TGTGCCAGCAGCTTAGCCCGGGTCCTGGAAAGACGTGAGCAGTTCTTC
TRBV29-1	-	TRBD2	TRBJ2-1	CSVEDLGLATIVQFF	TGCAGCGTTGAAGATCTTGGACTAGCGACAATCGTGCAGTTCTTC
TRBV6-6	-	-	TRBJ2-1	CASSYSAGTYEQFF	TGTGCCAGCAGTTACTCCGCCGGGACCTATGAGCAGTTCTTC
TRBV7-9	-	TRBD2	TRBJ2-7	CASSFISGSSAYEQYF	TGTGCCAGCAGCTTCATTAGCGGGAGCTCTGCCTACGAGCAGTACTTC
TRBV29-1	once	TRBD2	TRBJ2-5	CSVDPLAGQETQYF	TGCAGCGTTGATCCCCTAGCGGGACAAGAGACCCAGTACTTC
TRBV5-4	-	-	TRBJ2-1	CASSAGPSNEQFF	TGTGCCAGCAGCGCGGGACCAAGCAATGAGCAGTTCTTC
TRBV11-2	-	-	TRBJ2-7	CASSLGYEISYEQYF	TGTGCCAGCAGCTTAGGGTACGAGATCTCCTACGAGCAGTACTTC
TRBV27	-	-	TRBJ2-3	CASSFYRADTQYF	TGTGCCAGCAGTTTTTATCGCGCAGATACGCAGTATTTT
TRBV13	-	TRBD2	TRBJ2-7	CASSLSGRDYEQYF	TGTGCCAGCAGCTTAAGCGGGAGGGACTACGAGCAGTACTTC
TRBV5-3	once	TRBD2	TRBJ2-5	CARSLALAGSLETQYF	TGTGCCAGAAGCTTGGCACTAGCGGGATCTTTGGAGACCCAGTACTTC
TRBV7-9	-	-	TRBJ1-1	CASSPNFKTVGNTEAFF	TGTGCCAGCAGCCCAAATTTTAAAACAGTAGGGAACACTGAAGCTTTCTTT
TRBV5-1	-	-	TRBJ2-1	CASSQTNRSYNEQFF	TGCGCCAGCAGTCAGACTAATCGGTCCTACAATGAGCAGTTCTTC
TRBV2	-	-	TRBJ2-7	CASSTVRAQTGYEQYF	TGTGCCAGCAGTACCGTGAGGGCCCAGACCGGCTACGAGCAGTACTTC
TRBV7-9	once	TRBD1	TRBJ2-3	CASSKVGQGPTDTQYF	TGTGCCAGCAGTAAAGTTGGACAGGGTCCCACAGATACGCAGTATTTT